This TCR beta chain appears in the sequencing data of a study of CD8+CD57+ T cells in acquired aplastic anemia. Study-wide background: DNA recovered from sorted CD4+ and CD8+ cells had a mean of 3.2 ug.

On this clonotype itself: The antigen remains unidentified.

Before being chosen for sequencing, patients had shown CD8+CD57+ cell expansion by flow cytometry. Study-wide points: Patients and controls had in common fewer than 30 CD8+ CDR3 sequences.

The TCR beta profiling, which covered VDJ combination and CDR3 sequence, was carried out using genomic DNA as the template. MiXCR, run by TCRdb on the reads, gives a single entry per CDR3 protein. The sample includes 150,000 to 200,000 distinct CDR3 sequences, less than 50% of them seen just once. V shed 8 bases and J 4 bases; nucleotides not matched to a gene: 8. CDR3 length: 15 residues. Germline CDR1 SNHLY, CDR2 FYNNEI. This chain joins TRBV2 and TRBJ1-3; 10 nucleotides align to TRBD1. This clonotype was sampled from a human donor with aplastic anemia. The specimen sequenced was sorted CD4+, CD8+, or CD8+CD57+ T cells (not recorded which) from PBMCs. The CDR3 coding sequence is TGTGCCAGCGTCGGGACAGGGGTGAGGGGAAACACCATATATTTT. Translation gives CASVGTGVRGNTIYF.